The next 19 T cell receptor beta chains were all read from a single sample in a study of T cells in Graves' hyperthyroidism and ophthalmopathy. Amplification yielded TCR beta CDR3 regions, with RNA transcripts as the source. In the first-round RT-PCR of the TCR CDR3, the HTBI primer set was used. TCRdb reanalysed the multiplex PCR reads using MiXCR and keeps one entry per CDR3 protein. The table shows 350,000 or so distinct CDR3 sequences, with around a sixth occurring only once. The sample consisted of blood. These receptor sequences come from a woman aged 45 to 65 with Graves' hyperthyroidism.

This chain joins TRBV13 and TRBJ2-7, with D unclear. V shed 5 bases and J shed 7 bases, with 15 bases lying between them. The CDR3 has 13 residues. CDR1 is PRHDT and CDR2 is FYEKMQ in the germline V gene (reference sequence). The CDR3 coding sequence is TGTGCCAGCAGCCCCCCACGGGCCCAGGAGCAGTACTTC. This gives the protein CASSPPRAQEQYF.

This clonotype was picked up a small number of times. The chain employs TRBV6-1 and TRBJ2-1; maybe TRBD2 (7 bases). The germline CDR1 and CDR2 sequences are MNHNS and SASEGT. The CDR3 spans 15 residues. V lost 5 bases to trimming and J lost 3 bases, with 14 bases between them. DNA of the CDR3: TGTGCCAGCAGTCCCAAAGGGGGGGTCTACAATGAGCAGTTCTTC. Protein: CASSPKGGVYNEQFF.

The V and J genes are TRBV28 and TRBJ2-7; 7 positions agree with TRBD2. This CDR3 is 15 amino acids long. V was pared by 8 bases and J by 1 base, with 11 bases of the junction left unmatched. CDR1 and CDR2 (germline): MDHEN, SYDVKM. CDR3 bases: TGTGCCAGCCGACCGGCGGGGGAGGGGTCCTACGAGCAGTACTTC. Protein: CASRPAGEGSYEQYF.

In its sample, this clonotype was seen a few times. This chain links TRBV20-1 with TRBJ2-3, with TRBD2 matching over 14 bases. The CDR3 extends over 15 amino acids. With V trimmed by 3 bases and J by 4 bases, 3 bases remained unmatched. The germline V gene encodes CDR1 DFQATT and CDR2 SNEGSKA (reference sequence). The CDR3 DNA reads TGCAGTGCTAGCCCGACTAGCGGGGGGGCAGATACGCAGTATTTT. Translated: CSASPTSGGADTQYF.

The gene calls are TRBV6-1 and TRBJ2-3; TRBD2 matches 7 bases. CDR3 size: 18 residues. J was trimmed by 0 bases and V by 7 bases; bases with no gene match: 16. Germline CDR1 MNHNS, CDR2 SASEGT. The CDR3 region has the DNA TGTGCCAGCAAACGATACACGGGGGGATCTAGGAGCACAGATACGCAGTATTTT. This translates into CASKRYTGGSRSTDTQYF.

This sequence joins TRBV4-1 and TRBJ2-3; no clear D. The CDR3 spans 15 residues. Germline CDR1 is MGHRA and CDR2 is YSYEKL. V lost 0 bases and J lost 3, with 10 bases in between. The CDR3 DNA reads TGCGCCAGCAGCCAAGAGGGGTTATTGACAGATACGCAGTATTTT. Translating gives CASSQEGLLTDTQYF.

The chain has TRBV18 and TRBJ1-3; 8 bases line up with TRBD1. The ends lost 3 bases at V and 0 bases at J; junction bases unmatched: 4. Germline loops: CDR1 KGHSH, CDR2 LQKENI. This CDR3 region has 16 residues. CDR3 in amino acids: CASSPITGGSGNTIYF. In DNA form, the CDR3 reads TGTGCCAGCTCACCGATCACAGGGGGCTCTGGAAACACCATATATTTT. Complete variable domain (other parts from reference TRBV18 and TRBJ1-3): NAGVMQNPRHLVRRRGQEARLRCSPMKGHSHVYWYRQLPEEGLKFMVYLQKENIIDESGMPKERFSAEFPKEGPSILRIQQVVRGDSAAYFCASSPITGGSGNTIYFGEGSWLTVV.

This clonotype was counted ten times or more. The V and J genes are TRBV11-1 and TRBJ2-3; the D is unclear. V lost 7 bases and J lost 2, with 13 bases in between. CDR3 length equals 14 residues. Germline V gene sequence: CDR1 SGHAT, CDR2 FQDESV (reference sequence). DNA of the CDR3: TGTGCCAGCACCGAGACGGAAGACACAGATACGCAGTATTTT. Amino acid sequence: CASTETEDTDTQYF.

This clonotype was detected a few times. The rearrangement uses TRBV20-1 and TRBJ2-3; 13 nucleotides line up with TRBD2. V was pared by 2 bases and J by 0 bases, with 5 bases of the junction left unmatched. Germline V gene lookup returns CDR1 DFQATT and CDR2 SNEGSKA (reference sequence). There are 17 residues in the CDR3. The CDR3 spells CSARTSGGVPSTDTQYF. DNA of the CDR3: TGCAGTGCTAGAACTAGCGGGGGGGTTCCTAGCACAGATACGCAGTATTTT.

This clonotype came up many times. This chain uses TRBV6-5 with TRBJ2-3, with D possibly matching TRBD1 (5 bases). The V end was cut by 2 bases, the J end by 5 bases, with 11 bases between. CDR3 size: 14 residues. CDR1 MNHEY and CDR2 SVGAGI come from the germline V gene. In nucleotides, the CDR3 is TGTGCCAGCAGTTACGCTCCAGGGAAAGATACGCAGTATTTT. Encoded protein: CASSYAPGKDTQYF.

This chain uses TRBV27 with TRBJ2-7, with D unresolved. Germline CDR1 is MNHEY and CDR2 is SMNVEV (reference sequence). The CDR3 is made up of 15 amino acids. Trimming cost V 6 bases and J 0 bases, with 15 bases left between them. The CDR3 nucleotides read TGTGCCAGCAGAATAGCTGGAAGCCTCTCCTACGAGCAGTACGTC. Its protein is CASRIAGSLSYEQYV.

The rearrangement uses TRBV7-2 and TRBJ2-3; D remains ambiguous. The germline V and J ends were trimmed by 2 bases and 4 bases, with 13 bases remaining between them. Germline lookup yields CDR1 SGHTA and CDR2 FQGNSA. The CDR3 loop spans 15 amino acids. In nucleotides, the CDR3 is TGTGCCAGCAGCTTAATCCTGGGTGGTCCAGATACGCAGTATTTT. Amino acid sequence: CASSLILGGPDTQYF.

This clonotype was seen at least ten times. CDR3 sequence: CASSRRLTSGRRIHEQFF. Here the CDR3 DNA reads TGTGCCAGCAGTCGTCGACTAACTAGCGGCCGTCGTATCCATGAGCAGTTCTTC. This rearrangement joins TRBV28 to TRBJ2-1; the match to TRBD2 covers 8 bases. Looked up from germline, CDR1 is MDHEN and CDR2 is SYDVKM. The CDR3 length is 18 residues. With V trimmed by 5 bases and J by 8 bases, 20 bases remained unmatched. Filled out from reference TRBV28 and TRBJ2-1, the complete variable domain reads DVKVTQSSRYLVKRTGEKVFLECVQDMDHENMFWYRQDPGLGLRLIYFSYDVKMKEKGDIPEGYSVSREKKERFSLILESASTNQTSMYLCASSRRLTSGRRIHEQFFGPGTRLTVL.

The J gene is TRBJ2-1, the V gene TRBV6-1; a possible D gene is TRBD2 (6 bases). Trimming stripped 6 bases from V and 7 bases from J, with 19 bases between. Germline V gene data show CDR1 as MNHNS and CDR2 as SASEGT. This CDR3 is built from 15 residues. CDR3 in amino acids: CASSPKEGLGNEQFF. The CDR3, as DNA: TGTGCCAGCAGCCCCAAGGAGGGGTTGGGGAATGAGCAGTTCTTC.

The CDR3 DNA follows: TGCAGTACGCGGCCGGGACAGACCCCATCCTACGAGCAGTACTTC. Amino acid sequence: CSTRPGQTPSYEQYF. V is TRBV20-1 and J is TRBJ2-7, with 7 positions matching TRBD1. The CDR3 runs 15 residues. V dropped 8 bases and J dropped 1; count of bases not matched to a gene: 14. Germline loops: CDR1 DFQATT, CDR2 SNEGSKA (reference sequence).

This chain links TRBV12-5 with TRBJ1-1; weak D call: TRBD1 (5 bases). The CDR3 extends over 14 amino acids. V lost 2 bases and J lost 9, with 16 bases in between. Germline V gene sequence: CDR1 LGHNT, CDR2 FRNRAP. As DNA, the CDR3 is TGTGCTAGTGGTTTGACATCTCCCGGGGCCAAAGCTTTCTTT. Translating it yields CASGLTSPGAKAFF. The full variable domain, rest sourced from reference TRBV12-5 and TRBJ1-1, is DARVTQTPRHKVTEMGQEVTMRCQPILGHNTVFWYRQTMMQGLELLAYFRNRAPLDDSGMPKDRFSAEMPDATLATLKIQPSEPRDSAVYFCASGLTSPGAKAFFGQGTRLTVV.

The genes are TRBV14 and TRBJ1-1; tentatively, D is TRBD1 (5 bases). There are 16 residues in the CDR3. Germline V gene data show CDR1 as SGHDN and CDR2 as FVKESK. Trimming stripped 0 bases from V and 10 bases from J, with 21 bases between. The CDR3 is CASSQDGGAGRSGAFF. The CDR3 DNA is TGTGCCAGCAGCCAAGATGGTGGGGCAGGGCGCTCTGGAGCTTTCTTT.

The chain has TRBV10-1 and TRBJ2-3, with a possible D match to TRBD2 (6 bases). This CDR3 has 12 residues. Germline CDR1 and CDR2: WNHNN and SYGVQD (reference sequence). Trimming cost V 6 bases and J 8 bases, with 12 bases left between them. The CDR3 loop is CASSSVEGTQYF. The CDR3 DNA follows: TGCGCCAGCAGCTCAGTGGAGGGTACGCAGTATTTT.

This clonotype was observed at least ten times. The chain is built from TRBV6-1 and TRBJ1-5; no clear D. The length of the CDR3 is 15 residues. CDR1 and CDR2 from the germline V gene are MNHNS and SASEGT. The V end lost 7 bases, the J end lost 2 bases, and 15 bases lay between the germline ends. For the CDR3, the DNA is TGTGCCAGCAAGAGGGCACCTAAGGGCAATCAGCCCCAGCATTTT. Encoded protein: CASKRAPKGNQPQHF.